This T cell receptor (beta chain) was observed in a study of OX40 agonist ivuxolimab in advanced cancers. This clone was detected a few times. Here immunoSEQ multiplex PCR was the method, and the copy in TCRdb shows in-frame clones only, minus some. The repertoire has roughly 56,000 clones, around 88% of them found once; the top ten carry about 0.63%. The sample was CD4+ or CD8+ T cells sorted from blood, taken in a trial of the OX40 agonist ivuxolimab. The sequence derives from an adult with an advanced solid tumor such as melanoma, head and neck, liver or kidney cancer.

Here the CDR3 reads CAWRSQGSRQPQHF. The CDR3, as DNA: TGTGCCTGGAGGTCACAGGGGTCTCGACAGCCCCAGCATTTT. V gene TRBV30 combines with J gene TRBJ1-5; 7 bases agree with TRBD1. Germline CDR1 reads GTSNPN; CDR2 reads SVGIG (reference sequence). CDR3 length equals 14 residues. The V segment lost 3 bases and the J segment 7 bases; nucleotides outside the gene matches: 9.